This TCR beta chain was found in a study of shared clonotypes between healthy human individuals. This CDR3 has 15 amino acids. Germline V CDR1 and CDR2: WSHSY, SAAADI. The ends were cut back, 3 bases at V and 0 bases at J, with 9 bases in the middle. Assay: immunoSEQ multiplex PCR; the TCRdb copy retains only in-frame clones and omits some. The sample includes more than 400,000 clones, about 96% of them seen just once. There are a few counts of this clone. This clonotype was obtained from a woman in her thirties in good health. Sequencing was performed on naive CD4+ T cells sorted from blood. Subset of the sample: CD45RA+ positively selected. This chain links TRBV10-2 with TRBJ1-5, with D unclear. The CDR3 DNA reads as TGCGCCAGCAGTGAAGAGGGAGTTAGCAATCAGCCCCAGCATTTT. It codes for CASSEEGVSNQPQHF.